These 23 T cell receptor beta chains originate from one sample sequenced in a study of blood T cell repertoires in COVID-19. Libraries were prepared by immunoSEQ multiplex PCR; TCRdb keeps only in-frame clonotypes and omits some of them. The sample lists roughly 260,000 clones, 85% to 90% occurring once. Input material: peripheral blood. The source is a woman aged 40 to 50 with acute or convalescent COVID-19.

In its sample, this clone was seen a few times. This sequence joins TRBV7-2 and TRBJ2-3; TRBD1 matches at 7 bases. The germline gives CDR1 SGHTA, CDR2 FQGNSA. The CDR3 length is 13 residues. The V gene end was trimmed by 2 bases and the J gene end by 4 bases; junction bases not matched to a gene: 0. The DNA for the CDR3 is TGTGCCAGCAGCTTACAGGGGGCAGATACGCAGTATTTT. This encodes CASSLQGADTQYF.

CDR3 nucleotide sequence: TGTGCCAGCAGCAGGGGGGGAGGAGACACCATATATTTT. Translated: CASSRGGGDTIYF. The rearrangement uses TRBV3-1 (or the pseudogene TRBV3-2) and TRBJ1-3, with a possible D match to TRBD1 (6 bases). Germline assignment: CDR1 LGHDT and CDR2 YNNKEL (reference sequence). V was cut by 5 bases and J by 8 bases, with 13 bases left in between. This CDR3 is built from 13 residues.

This chain connects TRBV7-2 to TRBJ2-5; 8 bases match TRBD2. The germline V gene encodes CDR1 SGHTA and CDR2 FQGNSA. V was pared by 3 bases and J by 5 bases, with 8 bases of the junction left unmatched. CDR3 size: 15 residues. The CDR3 sequence: CASSFPRGGRETQYF. In nucleotides, the CDR3 is TGTGCCAGCAGCTTCCCACGGGGGGGCCGGGAGACCCAGTACTTC.

The genes are TRBV7-2 and TRBJ1-1; D gene uncertain. The CDR3 spans 12 residues. Per the germline V gene, CDR1 is SGHTA and CDR2 is FQGNSA. Trimming pared 3 bases from V and 6 bases from J, leaving 8 bases between. For the CDR3, the DNA is TGTGCCAGCAGCTTTCCGCCGGCTGAAGCTTTCTTT. It specifies CASSFPPAEAFF.

V and J are TRBV18 and TRBJ1-2; no reliable D call. CDR1 and CDR2 (germline): KGHSH, LQKENI. This CDR3 contains 15 residues. Trimming cost V 5 bases and J 5 bases, with 18 bases left between them. The DNA for the CDR3 is TGTGCCAGCTCATCTAGCGACTCTGACTCTTATGGCTACACCTTC. Protein sequence: CASSSSDSDSYGYTF.

This clone was observed a few times. This chain joins TRBV28 and TRBJ2-7; D is perhaps TRBD1 (6 bases). Trimming removed 3 bases at V and 9 bases at J, with 15 bases between. The CDR3 is 13 residues long. CDR1 MDHEN and CDR2 SYDVKM come from the germline V gene. The CDR3 DNA follows: TGTGCCAGCAGTTTGGACAGTCAACTTGGGCAGTACGTC. It encodes CASSLDSQLGQYV.

In its sample, this clone was seen once. The chain is built from TRBV7-8 and TRBJ1-1; D is unresolved. Between the trimmed V and J ends, which lost 0 bases and 8 bases, there was a span of 10 bases. The germline gives CDR1 SGHVS, CDR2 FQNEAQ. The length of the CDR3 is 13 residues. The CDR3 DNA reads TGTGCCAGCAGCTTAGCGACGGGAGCGGAAGCTTTCTTT. This sequence encodes CASSLATGAEAFF.

The CDR3 DNA is TGTGCCAGCAGGGGCTGGACTAGCGGCACAGATACGCAGTATTTT. Encoded protein: CASRGWTSGTDTQYF. The chain links TRBV6-6 to TRBJ2-3; TRBD2 matches 9 bases. J lost 1 base, V lost 6 bases, and 5 bases had no gene match. This CDR3 spans 15 amino acids. Germline CDR1 MNHNY, CDR2 SVGAGI (reference sequence).

The rearrangement joins TRBV5-4 to TRBJ2-3, with D possibly being TRBD1 (6 bases). Germline CDR1 is SGHNT and CDR2 is YYREEE (reference sequence). The CDR3 has 17 amino acids. Deletions cut 1 base from V and 1 base from J, with 16 bases between. The CDR3 nucleotides read TGTGCCAGCAGCTTGCGGCCACTAGGGGGTGGCACAGATACGCAGTATTTT. It translates to CASSLRPLGGGTDTQYF.

This chain uses TRBV6-5 with TRBJ1-4; no firm D call. Germline CDR1 and CDR2: MNHEY and SVGAGI. The CDR3 extends over 16 amino acids. The V end was cut by 0 bases, the J end by 7 bases, with 15 bases between. Here the CDR3 reads CASSYSMVGQLEKLFF. The CDR3 DNA reads TGTGCCAGCAGTTACTCGATGGTTGGGCAGCTTGAAAAACTGTTTTTT.

The rearrangement joins TRBV7-2 to TRBJ1-2; maybe TRBD1 (6 bases). The CDR3 sequence is 17 residues long. The germline V and J ends were trimmed by 5 bases and 4 bases, with 23 bases remaining between them. Germline lookup yields CDR1 SGHTA and CDR2 FQGNSA. The CDR3: CASSLEPMGARVYGYTF. The DNA of the CDR3 is TGTGCCAGCAGCCTCGAACCAATGGGGGCGCGTGTCTATGGCTACACCTTC. Full variable domain (remainder filled in from reference TRBV7-2 and TRBJ1-2): GAGVSQSPSNKVTEKGKDVELRCDPISGHTALYWYRQSLGQGLEFLIYFQGNSAPDKSGLPSDRFSAERTGGSVSTLTIQRTQQEDSAVYLCASSLEPMGARVYGYTFGSGTRLTVV.

J is TRBJ1-6 and V is TRBV30, with unresolved D. Germline V gene lookup returns CDR1 GTSNPN and CDR2 SVGIG (reference sequence). Trimming took off 0 bases at V and 4 bases at J, with 4 bases between the two ends. The CDR3 totals 13 residues. The CDR3 DNA reads as TGTGCCTGGAGTGTACGGTATAATTCACCCCTCCACTTT. Its translation is CAWSVRYNSPLHF. The full variable domain, completed using reference TRBV30 and TRBJ1-6, is SQTIHQWPATLVQPVGSPLSLECTVEGTSNPNLYWYRQAAGRGLQLLFYSVGIGQISSEVPQNLSASRPQDRQFILSSKKLLLSDSGFYLCAWSVRYNSPLHFGNGTRLTVT.

The chain has TRBV7-3 and TRBJ2-3, with 9 bases identical to TRBD2. Germline CDR1 is SGHTA and CDR2 is FQGTGA. The CDR3 is made up of 15 amino acids. With V trimmed by 5 bases and J by 4 bases, 7 bases remained unmatched. The CDR3 is CASSDRAGGSDTQYF. The DNA of the CDR3 is TGTGCCAGCAGCGACCGAGCGGGGGGTTCAGATACGCAGTATTTT.

The chain carries TRBV11-2 and TRBJ1-6; D gene uncertain. Germline-derived CDR1 and CDR2 are SGHAT and FQNNGV. The CDR3 consists of 13 residues. Trimming removed 5 bases at V and 15 bases at J, with 17 bases between. CDR3 nucleotides: TGTGCCAGCAGCCCCCGGGGTGTTGCTTACCTCCACTTT. Translation: CASSPRGVAYLHF.

The V call is TRBV4-2, the J call TRBJ1-2; D may be TRBD1 (5 bases). Trimming cost V 1 base and J 5 bases, with 17 bases left between them. The germline gives CDR1 LGHNA, CDR2 YNFKEQ. This CDR3 spans 16 amino acids. Written as DNA, the CDR3 is TGTGCCAGCAGCCAAGCCATCGGAGGGGCCAGGTATGGCTACACCTTC. This gives the protein CASSQAIGGARYGYTF.

V and J are TRBV19 and TRBJ2-1, with D maybe TRBD2 (6 bases). The CDR3 totals 15 residues. Looked up from germline, CDR1 is LNHDA and CDR2 is SQIVND (reference sequence). Trimming removed 6 bases from V and 0 bases from J, with 12 bases in between. The CDR3 region is CASRAGRSSYNEQFF. The CDR3 nucleotides read TGTGCCAGTAGAGCGGGCAGGAGCTCCTACAATGAGCAGTTCTTC.

This sequence joins TRBV2 and TRBJ2-3; 7 bases fit TRBD1. V was pared by 7 bases and J by 7 bases, with 5 bases of the junction left unmatched. The length of the CDR3 is 12 residues. The germline V gene has CDR1 SNHLY and CDR2 FYNNEI. In DNA form, the CDR3 reads TGTGCCAGCACCCGACAGGGTAATACGCAGTATTTT. This codes for CASTRQGNTQYF.

This clone was detected once. This rearrangement joins TRBV30 to TRBJ1-1, with unresolved D. Trimming removed 6 bases from V and 1 base from J, with 6 bases in between. The CDR3 length is 11 residues. In germline, CDR1 is GTSNPN, CDR2 SVGIG (reference sequence). The DNA of the CDR3 is TGTGCCTGTGAGAGGAACACTGAAGCTTTCTTT. It yields the protein CACERNTEAFF. The whole variable domain, filled in from reference TRBV30 and TRBJ1-1, reads SQTIHQWPATLVQPVGSPLSLECTVEGTSNPNLYWYRQAAGRGLQLLFYSVGIGQISSEVPQNLSASRPQDRQFILSSKKLLLSDSGFYLCACERNTEAFFGQGTRLTVV.

The gene calls are TRBV5-1 and TRBJ2-5; D perhaps matches TRBD2 (7 bases). This CDR3 region has 15 residues. CDR1 is SGHRS, CDR2 YFSETQ, per germline. The V gene lost 3 bases and the J gene lost 5 bases, with 17 bases spanning the gap. The CDR3 nucleotides are TGCGCCAGCAGCTCCGGACTAGTCCAGGGGGAGACCCAGTACTTC. It yields the protein CASSSGLVQGETQYF.

The chain has TRBV29-1 and TRBJ1-2; D is uncertain. V lost 5 bases and J 1 base, leaving 11 bases between the germline ends. There are 13 residues in the CDR3. Germline loops: CDR1 SQVTM, CDR2 ANQGSEA. In nucleotides, the CDR3 is TGCAGCGTTCGTTGGCCGCATAACTATGGCTACACCTTC. The encoded protein is CSVRWPHNYGYTF.

The chain employs TRBV10-1 and TRBJ1-1; TRBD1 might be the D (5 bases). With 4 bases removed from V and 0 bases from J, the gap between germline ends came to 6 bases. Germline lookup yields CDR1 WNHNN and CDR2 SYGVQD (reference sequence). The CDR3 spans 13 residues. The CDR3 region has the DNA TGCGCCAGCAGTGGGGGCATGAACACTGAAGCTTTCTTT. Translating gives CASSGGMNTEAFF.

The V and J genes are TRBV6-6 and TRBJ2-7; no definite D call. This CDR3 is built from 14 residues. Trimming left V 1 base short and J 1 base short, with 8 bases between. Germline CDR1 reads MNHNY; CDR2 reads SVGAGI (reference sequence). CDR3 nucleotides: TGTGCCAGCAGTTACTTGGCAGGTTCCTACGAGCAGTACGTC. This encodes CASSYLAGSYEQYV.

This chain links TRBV12-5 with TRBJ2-5; 9 positions agree with TRBD1. The CDR3 has 16 residues. V lost 2 bases and J lost 9; bases outside the gene matches: 13. Germline loops: CDR1 LGHNT, CDR2 FRNRAP. The CDR3 region has the DNA TGTGCTAGTGGTTTGTATACAGGGGGCTTAAGACTGCCCCAGTACTTC. Its protein is CASGLYTGGLRLPQYF.